This T cell receptor (beta chain) stems from a study of CD8 T cells in ankylosing spondylitis. Regarding the study as a whole: The clones that were linked to disease were reported to be significantly enriched in matched synovial fluid samples from ankylosing spondylitis patients. Disease-linked clones, CD8+, were relatively rare in peripheral blood.

This clonotype has only a few counts. Its antigen is not identified. This CDR3 has 16 residues. From germline, CDR1 is SGHRS and CDR2 YFSETQ. Trimming at V came to 0 bases and at J to 2 bases, leaving 6 bases not matched to a gene. Quantitative 5'-RACE with molecular barcodes produced the TCR beta libraries. One entry per CDR3 protein results from TCRdb running MiXCR on the 5' RACE reads. This sample carries approximately 210,000 distinct CDR3 sequences, more than 10% of them seen once, and the ten largest clones take 15% to 20%. This clonotype was sampled from a male donor with ankylosing spondylitis or in good health (not recorded which). V and J are TRBV5-1 and TRBJ2-3; 7 positions match TRBD2. The material sequenced was blood, either unsorted or a sorted T cell fraction (not recorded which). CDR3 amino acids: CASSLVAGVVTDTQYF. CDR3 sequence (DNA): TGCGCCAGCAGCTTGGTGGCGGGAGTGGTCACAGATACGCAGTATTTT. Combining the CDR3 with reference TRBV5-1 and TRBJ2-3 gives the whole variable domain KAGVTQTPRYLIKTRGQQVTLSCSPISGHRSVSWYQQTPGQGLQFLFEYFSETQRNKGNFPGRFSGRQFSNSRSEMNVSTLELGDSALYLCASSLVAGVVTDTQYFGPGTRLTVL.